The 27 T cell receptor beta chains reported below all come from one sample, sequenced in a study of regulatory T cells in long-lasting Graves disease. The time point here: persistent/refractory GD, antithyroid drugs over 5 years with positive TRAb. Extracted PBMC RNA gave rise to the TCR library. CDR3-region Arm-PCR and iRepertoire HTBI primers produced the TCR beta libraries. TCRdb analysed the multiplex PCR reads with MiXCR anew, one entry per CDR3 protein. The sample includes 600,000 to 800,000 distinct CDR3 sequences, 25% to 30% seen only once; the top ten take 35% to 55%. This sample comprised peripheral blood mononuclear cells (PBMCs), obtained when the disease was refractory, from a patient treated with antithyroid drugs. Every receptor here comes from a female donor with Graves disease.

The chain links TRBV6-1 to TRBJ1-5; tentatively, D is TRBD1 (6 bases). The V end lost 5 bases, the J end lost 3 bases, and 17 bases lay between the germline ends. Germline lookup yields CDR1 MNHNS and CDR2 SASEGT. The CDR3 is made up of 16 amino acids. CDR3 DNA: TGTGCCAGCAGTAACCTTCAACAGGGACCCAATCAGCCCCAGCATTTT. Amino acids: CASSNLQQGPNQPQHF.

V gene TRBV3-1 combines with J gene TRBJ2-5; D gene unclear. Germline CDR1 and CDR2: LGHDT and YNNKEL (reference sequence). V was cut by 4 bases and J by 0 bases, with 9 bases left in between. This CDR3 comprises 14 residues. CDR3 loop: CASSPRRYQETQYF. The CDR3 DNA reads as TGTGCCAGCAGCCCCCGACGCTACCAAGAGACCCAGTACTTC.

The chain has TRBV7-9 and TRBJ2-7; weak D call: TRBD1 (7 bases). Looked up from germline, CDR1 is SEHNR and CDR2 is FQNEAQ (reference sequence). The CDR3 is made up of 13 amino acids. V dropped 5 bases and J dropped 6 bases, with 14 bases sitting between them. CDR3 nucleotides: TGTGCCAGCAGCGGCGGGACAGATTTCGAGCAGTACTTC. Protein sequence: CASSGGTDFEQYF.

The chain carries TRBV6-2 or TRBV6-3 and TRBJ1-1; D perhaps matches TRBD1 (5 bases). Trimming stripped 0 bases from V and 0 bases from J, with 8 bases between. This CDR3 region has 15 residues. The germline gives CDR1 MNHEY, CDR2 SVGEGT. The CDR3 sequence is CASSYSRQMNTEAFF. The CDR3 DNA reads TGTGCCAGCAGTTACTCAAGACAGATGAACACTGAAGCTTTCTTT.

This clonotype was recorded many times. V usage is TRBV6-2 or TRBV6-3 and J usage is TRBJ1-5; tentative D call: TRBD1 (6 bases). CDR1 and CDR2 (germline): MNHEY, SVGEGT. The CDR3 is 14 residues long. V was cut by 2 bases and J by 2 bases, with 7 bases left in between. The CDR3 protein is CASSYRQGNQPQHF. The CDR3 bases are TGTGCCAGCAGTTACCGACAGGGCAATCAGCCCCAGCATTTT.

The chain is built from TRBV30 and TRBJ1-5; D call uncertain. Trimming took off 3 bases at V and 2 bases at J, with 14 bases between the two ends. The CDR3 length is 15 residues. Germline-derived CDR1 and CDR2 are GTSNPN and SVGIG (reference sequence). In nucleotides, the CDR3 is TGTGCCTGGAGCCCGCTGGGAATCGGCAATCAGCCCCAGCATTTT. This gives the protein CAWSPLGIGNQPQHF.

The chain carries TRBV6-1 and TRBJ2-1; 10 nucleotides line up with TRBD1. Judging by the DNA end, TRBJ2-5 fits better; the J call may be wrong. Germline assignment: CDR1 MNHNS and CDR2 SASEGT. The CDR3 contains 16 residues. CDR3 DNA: TGTGCCAGCAGTCCTTCCGGGACAGGGGACGGGGAGACCCAGTACTTC. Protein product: CASSPSGTGDGETQYF.

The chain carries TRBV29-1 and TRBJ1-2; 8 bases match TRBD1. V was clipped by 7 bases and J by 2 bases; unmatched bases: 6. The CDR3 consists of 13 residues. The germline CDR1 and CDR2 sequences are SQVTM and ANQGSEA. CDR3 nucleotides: TGCAGCGCTGGGACAGGCCCCAACTATGGCTACACCTTC. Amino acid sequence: CSAGTGPNYGYTF.

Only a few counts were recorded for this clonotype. The CDR3 DNA reads TGTGCCAGCAGCTTAGTCCAGACGAGGGGCCCGTTGGAATGGAAGCAGTACTTC. Translating gives CASSLVQTRGPLEWKQYF. The rearrangement uses TRBV7-2 and TRBJ2-7, with D tentatively TRBD1 or TRBD2 (5 bases each). With 1 base removed from V and 8 bases from J, the gap between germline ends came to 27 bases. This CDR3 is 18 amino acids long. Germline-derived CDR1 and CDR2 are SGHTA and FQGNSA.

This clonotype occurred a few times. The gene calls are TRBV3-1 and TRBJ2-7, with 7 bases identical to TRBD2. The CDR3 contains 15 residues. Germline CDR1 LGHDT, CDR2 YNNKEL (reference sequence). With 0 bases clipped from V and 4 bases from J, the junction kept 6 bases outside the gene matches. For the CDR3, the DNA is TGTGCCAGCAGCCAAGATCAGTCGGGAGGTTACGAGCAGTACTTC. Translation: CASSQDQSGGYEQYF.

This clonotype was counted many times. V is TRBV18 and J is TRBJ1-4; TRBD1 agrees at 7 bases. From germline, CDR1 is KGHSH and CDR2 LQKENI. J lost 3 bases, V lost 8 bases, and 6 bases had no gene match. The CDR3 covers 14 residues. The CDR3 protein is CASSPTGSNEKLFF. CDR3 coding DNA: TGTGCCAGCAGCCCGACAGGGTCTAATGAAAAACTGTTTTTT.

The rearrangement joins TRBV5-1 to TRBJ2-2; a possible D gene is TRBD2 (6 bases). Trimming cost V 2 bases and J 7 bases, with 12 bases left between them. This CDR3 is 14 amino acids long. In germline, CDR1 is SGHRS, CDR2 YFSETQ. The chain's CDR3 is CASSFTGVDGELFF. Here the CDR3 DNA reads TGCGCCAGCAGCTTTACGGGGGTAGACGGGGAGCTGTTTTTT.

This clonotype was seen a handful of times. The CDR3 loop is CASSSPEAGDEGEQYF. CDR3 DNA sequence: TGTGCCAGCAGTTCCCCGGAGGCGGGAGATGAGGGCGAGCAGTACTTC. The chain links TRBV6-5 to TRBJ2-7; 7 bases map to TRBD2. The trim removed 4 bases at V and 6 bases at J, leaving 15 bases unmatched. The length of the CDR3 is 16 residues. Germline V gene lookup returns CDR1 MNHEY and CDR2 SVGAGI.

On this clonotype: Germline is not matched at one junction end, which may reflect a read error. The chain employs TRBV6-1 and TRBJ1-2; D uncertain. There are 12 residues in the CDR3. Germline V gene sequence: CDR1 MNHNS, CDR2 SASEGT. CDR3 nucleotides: TGTGCCAGCAGGGAAGCCTCTGGGGGCTACACCTTC. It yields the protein CASREASGGYTF.

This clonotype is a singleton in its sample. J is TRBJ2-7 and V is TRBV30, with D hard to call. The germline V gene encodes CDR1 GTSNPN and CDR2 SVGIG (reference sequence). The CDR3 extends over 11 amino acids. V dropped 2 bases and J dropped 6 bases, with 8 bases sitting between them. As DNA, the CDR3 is TGTGCCTGGAGTACCTCCCTCGAGCAGTACTTC. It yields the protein CAWSTSLEQYF. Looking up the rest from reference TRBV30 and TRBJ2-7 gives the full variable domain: SQTIHQWPATLVQPVGSPLSLECTVEGTSNPNLYWYRQAAGRGLQLLFYSVGIGQISSEVPQNLSASRPQDRQFILSSKKLLLSDSGFYLCAWSTSLEQYFGPGTRLTVT.

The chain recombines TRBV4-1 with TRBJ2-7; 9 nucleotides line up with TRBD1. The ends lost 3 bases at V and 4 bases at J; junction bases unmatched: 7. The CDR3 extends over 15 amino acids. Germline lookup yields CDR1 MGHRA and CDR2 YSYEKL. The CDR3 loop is CASSQGQGEGYEQYF. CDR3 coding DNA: TGCGCCAGCAGCCAGGGACAGGGAGAAGGTTACGAGCAGTACTTC.

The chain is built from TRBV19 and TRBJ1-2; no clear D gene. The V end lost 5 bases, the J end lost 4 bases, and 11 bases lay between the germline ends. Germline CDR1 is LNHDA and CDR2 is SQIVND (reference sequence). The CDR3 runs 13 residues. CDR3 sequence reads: CASSLTATYGYTF. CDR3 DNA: TGTGCCAGTAGTCTCACGGCCACCTATGGCTACACCTTC.

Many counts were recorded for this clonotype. CDR3 amino acids: CASSNLGTGELFF. CDR3 bases: TGTGCCAGCAGCAACCTAGGTACCGGGGAGCTGTTTTTT. The chain links TRBV11-3 to TRBJ2-2; D not resolved. CDR3 length equals 13 residues. V was shortened by 5 bases and J by 5 bases, with 9 bases between the two germline ends. From germline, CDR1 is SGHNT and CDR2 YENEEA.

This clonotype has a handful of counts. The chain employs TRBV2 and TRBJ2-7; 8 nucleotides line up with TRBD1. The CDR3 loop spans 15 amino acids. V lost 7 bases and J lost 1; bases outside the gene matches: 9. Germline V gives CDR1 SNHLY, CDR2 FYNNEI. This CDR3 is CASTQTGTGSYEQYF. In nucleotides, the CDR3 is TGTGCCAGCACCCAAACCGGGACAGGTTCCTACGAGCAGTACTTC.

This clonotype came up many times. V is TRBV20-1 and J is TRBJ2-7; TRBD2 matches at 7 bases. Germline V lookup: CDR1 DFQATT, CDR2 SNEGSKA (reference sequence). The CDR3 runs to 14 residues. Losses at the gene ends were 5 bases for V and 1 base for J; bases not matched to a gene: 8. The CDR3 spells CSASGLAASYEQYF. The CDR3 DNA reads TGCAGTGCTTCGGGGCTAGCGGCTTCCTACGAGCAGTACTTC.

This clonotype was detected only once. The CDR3 protein is CSAGRLAGDETQYF. The CDR3 nucleotides read TGCAGTGCTGGAAGACTAGCGGGAGATGAGACCCAGTACTTC. The chain is built from TRBV20-1 and TRBJ2-5; the match to TRBD2 covers 12 bases. Germline assignment: CDR1 DFQATT and CDR2 SNEGSKA (reference sequence). This CDR3 is 14 amino acids long. With V trimmed by 5 bases and J by 5 bases, 6 bases remained unmatched.

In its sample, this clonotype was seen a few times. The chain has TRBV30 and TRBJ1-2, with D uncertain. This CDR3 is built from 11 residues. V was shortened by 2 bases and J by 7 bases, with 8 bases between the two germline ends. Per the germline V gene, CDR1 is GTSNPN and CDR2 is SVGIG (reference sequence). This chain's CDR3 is CAWSPPPGYTF. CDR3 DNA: TGTGCCTGGAGTCCCCCTCCTGGCTACACCTTC.

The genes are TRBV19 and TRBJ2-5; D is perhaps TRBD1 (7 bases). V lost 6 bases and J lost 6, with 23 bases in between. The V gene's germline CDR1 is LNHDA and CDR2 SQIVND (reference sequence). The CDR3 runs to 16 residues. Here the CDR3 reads CASSLITEGARKTQYF. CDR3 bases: TGTGCCAGTAGCCTAATCACGGAGGGGGCGCGGAAGACCCAGTACTTC.

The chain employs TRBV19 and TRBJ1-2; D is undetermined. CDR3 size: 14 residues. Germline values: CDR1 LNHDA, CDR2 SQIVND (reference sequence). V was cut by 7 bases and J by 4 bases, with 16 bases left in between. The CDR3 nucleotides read TGTGCCAGTACCCCCTCCCGGGTCCTCTATGGCTACACCTTC. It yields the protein CASTPSRVLYGYTF.

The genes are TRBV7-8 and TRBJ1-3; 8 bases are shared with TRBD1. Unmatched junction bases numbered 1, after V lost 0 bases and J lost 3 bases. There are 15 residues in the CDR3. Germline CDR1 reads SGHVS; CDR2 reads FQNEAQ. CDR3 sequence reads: CASSLATGGGNTIYF. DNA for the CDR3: TGTGCCAGCAGCTTAGCCACAGGGGGTGGAAACACCATATATTTT.

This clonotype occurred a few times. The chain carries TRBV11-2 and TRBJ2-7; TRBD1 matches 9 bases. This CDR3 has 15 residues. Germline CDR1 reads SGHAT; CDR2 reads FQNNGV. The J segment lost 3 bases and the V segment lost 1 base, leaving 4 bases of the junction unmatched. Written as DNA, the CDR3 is TGTGCCAGCAGCTTAGCCCGGGACAGGGACTACGAGCAGTACTTC. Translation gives CASSLARDRDYEQYF.

CDR3 coding DNA: TGTGCCAGCAGCTCGGGACAGGTTAATGGCTACACCTTC. This translates into CASSSGQVNGYTF. The J gene is TRBJ1-2, the V gene TRBV7-9; the match to TRBD1 covers 8 bases. The CDR3 loop spans 13 amino acids. Losses at the gene ends were 4 bases for V and 6 bases for J; bases not matched to a gene: 4. Germline CDR1 reads SEHNR; CDR2 reads FQNEAQ (reference sequence).